This TCR beta chain emerged from a study of glioma-infiltrating T cells. Study observations and caveats: Tissue and blood shared very few CDR3 sequences. Tissue-blood divergence was below expectation in non-neoplastic patients, above in gliomas.

This clonotype was detected only a few times. Its matching antigen is unknown. TCR alpha and beta CDR3 regions were amplified from RNA using iRepertoire nested multiplex PCR. Input was 100-400 ng of tissue mRNA or PBMC total RNA. TCRdb reprocessed the multiplex PCR reads with MiXCR, giving one entry per CDR3 protein. This table has about 140,000 distinct CDR3 sequences, about 39% appearing once. The material sequenced was glioma tissue, nonneoplastic brain tissue, or PBMCs (not recorded which). The receptor comes from a human donor with low-grade glioma or glioblastoma, undergoing nonglioma brain surgery, or in good health (not recorded which).

Here the CDR3 reads CASSVQMNTEAFF. For the CDR3, the DNA is TGTGCCAGCAGTGTCCAGATGAACACTGAAGCTTTCTTT. The chain links TRBV12-3 or TRBV12-4 to TRBJ1-1; no reliable D call. There are 13 residues in the CDR3. The ends were cut back, 5 bases at V and 0 bases at J, with 7 bases in the middle.